The rows below give T cell receptor beta chains drawn from one sample of a study of radiation and T cells in renal cell carcinoma. The method was immunoSEQ multiplex PCR; TCRdb's version includes in-frame clones alone and lacks a portion of them. The sample carries some 16,000 clones, 58% recorded once. Here the sequenced sample was tumor tissue, taken from a patient whose treatment was nephrectomy without radiotherapy. All receptors derive from a man aged 35-49 years with renal cell carcinoma. The CDR3 runs from the conserved cysteine through the conserved F or W. The D gene is left open where the match is weak. The size of a clone is reported for some rows only, either as once, few or many, or as a class for expanded clones.

v_call: TRBV12-2
j_call: TRBJ1-1
d_call: NA
clone_size: NA
cdr3_aa: CASRSKRVRTMNTEAFF
cdr3_nt: TGTGCAAGTCGCTCGAAGAGAGTCAGGACCATGAACACTGAAGCTTTCTTT

v_call: TRBV4-3
j_call: TRBJ1-2
d_call: NA
clone_size: few
cdr3_aa: CASSQGGGSNYGYTF
cdr3_nt: TGCGCCAGCAGCCAAGGTGGAGGGTCCAACTATGGCTACACCTTC

v_call: TRBV30
j_call: TRBJ1-3
d_call: NA
clone_size: large
cdr3_aa: CAWSGGVLSGNTIYF
cdr3_nt: TGTGCCTGGAGCGGGGGGGTTCTCTCTGGAAACACCATATATTTT

v_call: TRBV25-1
j_call: TRBJ1-3
d_call: NA
clone_size: NA
cdr3_aa: CASSEVTSLGNTIYF
cdr3_nt: TGTGCCAGCAGTGAAGTGACGTCCCTCGGAAACACCATATATTTT

v_call: TRBV14
j_call: TRBJ1-1
d_call: NA
clone_size: NA
cdr3_aa: CASSSTSGTEAFF
cdr3_nt: TGTGCCAGCAGCTCCACCAGTGGCACTGAAGCTTTCTTT

v_call: TRBV2
j_call: TRBJ1-2
d_call: TRBD1
clone_size: few
cdr3_aa: CASRKGANGYTF
cdr3_nt: TGTGCCAGCAGGAAGGGGGCGAATGGCTACACCTTC

v_call: TRBV19
j_call: TRBJ2-3
d_call: NA
clone_size: NA
cdr3_aa: CASRPSTDTQYF
cdr3_nt: TGTGCCAGTCGCCCTAGCACAGATACGCAGTATTTT

v_call: TRBV18
j_call: TRBJ1-1
d_call: NA
clone_size: few
cdr3_aa: CASSPAARNYEAFF
cdr3_nt: TGTGCCAGCTCACCAGCGGCCAGGAATTATGAAGCTTTCTTT

v_call: TRBV7-9
j_call: TRBJ1-1
d_call: NA
clone_size: NA
cdr3_aa: CASSQTGHSEAFF
cdr3_nt: TGTGCCAGCAGCCAAACAGGTCACAGTGAAGCTTTCTTT

v_call: TRBV28
j_call: TRBJ2-1
d_call: NA
clone_size: NA
cdr3_aa: CASSSYRTYNEQFF
cdr3_nt: TGTGCCAGCAGTTCCTACCGTACCTACAATGAGCAGTTCTTC

v_call: TRBV11-2
j_call: TRBJ1-2
d_call: NA
clone_size: NA
cdr3_aa: CASSLGPGGLDYGYTF
cdr3_nt: TGTGCCAGCAGCTTAGGTCCGGGGGGACTTGACTATGGCTACACCTTC

v_call: TRBV5-1
j_call: TRBJ1-2
d_call: NA
clone_size: once
cdr3_aa: CASGAPDYGHTF
cdr3_nt: TGCGCCAGCGGGGCGCCGGATTATGGCCACACCTTC

v_call: TRBV19
j_call: TRBJ2-5
d_call: NA
clone_size: NA
cdr3_aa: CASSSPGDQETQYF
cdr3_nt: TGTGCCAGTAGTAGTCCGGGGGACCAAGAGACCCAGTACTTC

v_call: TRBV6-6
j_call: TRBJ1-2
d_call: NA
clone_size: medium-sized
cdr3_aa: CASRQEDSYGYTF
cdr3_nt: TGTGCCAGCAGACAGGAAGATTCGTATGGCTACACCTTC

v_call: TRBV4-1
j_call: TRBJ1-2
d_call: NA
clone_size: NA
cdr3_aa: CASSHQMDRTDYGYTF
cdr3_nt: TGTGCCAGCAGCCACCAAATGGACCGGACGGACTATGGCTACACCTTC

v_call: TRBV6-1
j_call: TRBJ2-7
d_call: NA
clone_size: NA
cdr3_aa: CASSGAAFYEQYF
cdr3_nt: TGTGCCAGCAGTGGGGCAGCTTTCTACGAGCAGTACTTC

v_call: TRBV5-1
j_call: TRBJ2-3
d_call: NA
clone_size: NA
cdr3_aa: CASSLTSGLGTDTQYF
cdr3_nt: TGCGCCAGCAGCCTAACCTCAGGGTTGGGCACAGATACGCAGTATTTT

v_call: TRBV19
j_call: TRBJ1-2
d_call: NA
clone_size: few
cdr3_aa: CASSAQGYYGYTF
cdr3_nt: TGTGCCAGTAGTGCACAAGGCTACTATGGCTACACCTTC

v_call: TRBV9
j_call: TRBJ2-7
d_call: TRBD2
clone_size: NA
cdr3_aa: CASSTGLARDYEQYF
cdr3_nt: TGTGCCAGCAGCACGGGACTAGCGCGGGATTACGAGCAGTACTTC

v_call: TRBV14
j_call: TRBJ2-1
d_call: NA
clone_size: NA
cdr3_aa: CASSQDPAPRHPEEQFF
cdr3_nt: TGTGCCAGCAGCCAAGATCCGGCTCCCAGGCACCCGGAAGAGCAGTTCTTC

v_call: TRBV18
j_call: TRBJ2-2
d_call: NA
clone_size: NA
cdr3_aa: CASSPVSRNTGELFF
cdr3_nt: TGTGCCAGCTCACCCGTCAGCCGGAACACCGGGGAGCTGTTTTTT

v_call: TRBV10-2
j_call: TRBJ2-1
d_call: NA
clone_size: NA
cdr3_aa: CASSGAGGREQFF
cdr3_nt: TGCGCTAGCAGTGGGGCCGGGGGTAGGGAGCAGTTCTTC

v_call: TRBV5-6
j_call: TRBJ2-7
d_call: TRBD1
clone_size: NA
cdr3_aa: CASSWGTDPFEQYF
cdr3_nt: TGTGCCAGCAGCTGGGGGACAGACCCCTTTGAGCAGTACTTC

v_call: TRBV5-1
j_call: TRBJ1-2
d_call: NA
clone_size: few
cdr3_aa: CASSPTAGAVGGYTF
cdr3_nt: TGCGCCAGCAGCCCCACCGCAGGGGCTGTTGGGGGCTACACCTTC

v_call: TRBV19
j_call: TRBJ1-5
d_call: NA
clone_size: few
cdr3_aa: CASSIYHGSNQPQHF
cdr3_nt: TGTGCCAGTAGTATCTACCACGGGAGTAATCAGCCCCAGCATTTT

v_call: TRBV11-2
j_call: TRBJ1-1
d_call: NA
clone_size: NA
cdr3_aa: CASSLEGQYTEAFF
cdr3_nt: TGTGCCAGCAGCTTAGAAGGGCAGTACACTGAAGCTTTCTTT

v_call: TRBV5-1
j_call: TRBJ2-3
d_call: TRBD2
clone_size: NA
cdr3_aa: CASSLGLAGGPRDTQYF
cdr3_nt: TGCGCCAGCAGCTTAGGACTAGCGGGGGGCCCGCGGGATACGCAGTATTTT

v_call: TRBV29-1
j_call: TRBJ2-3
d_call: TRBD1
clone_size: NA
cdr3_aa: CSVIGTGVTDTQYF
cdr3_nt: TGCAGCGTAATCGGGACAGGGGTCACAGATACGCAGTATTTT

v_call: TRBV9
j_call: TRBJ1-4
d_call: TRBD1
clone_size: NA
cdr3_aa: CASSEHRGVGEKLFF
cdr3_nt: TGTGCCAGCAGCGAACACAGGGGAGTAGGGGAAAAACTGTTTTTT

v_call: TRBV29-1
j_call: TRBJ2-5
d_call: TRBD1
clone_size: NA
cdr3_aa: CSVGTGRQTQYF
cdr3_nt: TGCAGCGTGGGGACAGGGCGCCAGACCCAGTACTTC

v_call: TRBV5-1
j_call: TRBJ1-2
d_call: TRBD1
clone_size: once
cdr3_aa: CASSLGQGYYGYTF
cdr3_nt: TGCGCCAGCAGCTTGGGACAGGGATACTATGGCTACACCTTC

v_call: TRBV2
j_call: TRBJ2-7
d_call: TRBD1
clone_size: NA
cdr3_aa: CASRDRGLSYEQYF
cdr3_nt: TGTGCCAGTCGAGACAGGGGGCTCTCCTACGAGCAGTACTTC

v_call: TRBV5-1
j_call: TRBJ1-5
d_call: NA
clone_size: few
cdr3_aa: CASSLGLVGGNQPQHF
cdr3_nt: TGCGCCAGCAGCTTGGGGCTGGTGGGTGGCAATCAGCCCCAGCATTTT

v_call: TRBV5-6
j_call: TRBJ2-1
d_call: TRBD1
clone_size: NA
cdr3_aa: CASSFSMDRGTYNEQFF
cdr3_nt: TGTGCCAGCAGCTTCTCTATGGACAGGGGAACCTACAATGAGCAGTTCTTC

v_call: TRBV6-4
j_call: TRBJ2-3
d_call: NA
clone_size: NA
cdr3_aa: CASSAEGLGTDTQYF
cdr3_nt: TGTGCCAGCAGTGCGGAGGGGTTAGGGACAGATACGCAGTATTTT

v_call: TRBV28
j_call: TRBJ1-1
d_call: NA
clone_size: NA
cdr3_aa: CASRLRARSTEAFF
cdr3_nt: TGTGCCAGCAGACTCCGGGCTAGGTCCACTGAAGCTTTCTTT